This T cell receptor (beta chain) stems from a study of blood T cell repertoires in COVID-19. As for the study in general: Samples of COVID-19 (acute and convalescent) were obtained from the United States, Italy and Spain. Sources were T cells, B-cell-depleted T cells, or PBMCs; the material itself was cDNA or gDNA.

Per the study methods: For nucleated cells, counts were estimated from reference gene primer amplification. Generated by immunoSEQ multiplex PCR, the TCRdb table keeps only in-frame clones and is missing some. The V and J calls and clone size were taken over from that table, and D and trimming were inferred from the DNA. Among 84,000 or so clones, around four fifths were seen once, and the ten largest hold around 11%. V shed 6 bases and J 5 bases; nucleotides not matched to a gene: 8. Germline CDR1 is SEHNR and CDR2 is FQNEAQ (reference sequence). The CDR3 runs to 14 residues. The rearrangement joins TRBV7-9 to TRBJ1-1; TRBD1 aligns across 8 bases. Specimen: peripheral blood. The receptor was derived from a man aged 65 to 85 with acute or convalescent COVID-19. The CDR3 DNA reads TGTGCCAGCAGTCCCGGGACAGGAGGGACTGAAGCTTTCTTT. Protein product: CASSPGTGGTEAFF.